This entry features one T cell receptor (beta chain) sequence. This sample also contains other DNA sequences that code for the same CDR3. The CDR3 has 20 amino acids. Deletions cut 0 bases from V and 2 bases from J, with 23 bases between. CDR1 and CDR2 from the germline V gene are LNHDA and SQIVND (reference sequence). The sample comes from a study of cytomegalovirus exposure and HLA in healthy donors. The PCR made use of 60 Vbeta and 13 Jbeta primers. Some clones are missing from TCRdb's copy, which holds only in-frame ones; the method was immunoSEQ multiplex PCR. The sample holds about 91,000 clones, 70% to 90% seen once. Each of the donors was a healthy bone marrow donor.

The sequenced sample was PBMCs. The TCR was taken from a young man in good health and CMV-seronegative. The chain combines TRBV19 with TRBJ1-5, with D unresolved. CDR3 DNA: TGTGCCAGTAGTATAGATCTCTTCGGTAGAGGGTGGCCGGGCAATCAGCCCCAGCATTTT. Residues: CASSIDLFGRGWPGNQPQHF.